Presented here are 17 T cell receptor beta chains from one specimen sequenced in a study of cytomegalovirus exposure and HLA in healthy donors. The primer mix had 60 Vbeta and 13 Jbeta primers. The assay was immunoSEQ multiplex PCR, and TCRdb's table has in-frame clones only and misses some. This sample carries 170,000 or so clones, about three quarters of them seen once, and the ten largest clones take approximately 1.5%. Sequencing input: PBMCs. These receptors originate from a young woman in good health and CMV-seropositive.

The chain joins TRBV2 to TRBJ1-2; D may be TRBD1 (6 bases). Looked up from germline, CDR1 is SNHLY and CDR2 is FYNNEI. V gave up 8 bases and J gave up 4 bases, with 14 bases separating them. The CDR3 totals 13 residues. CDR3 loop: CASGQGIFYGYTF. The CDR3 nucleotides are TGTGCCAGCGGGCAGGGGATCTTCTATGGCTACACCTTC.

This sequence joins TRBV9 and TRBJ2-5, with D possibly being TRBD2 (7 bases). The V end lost 0 bases, the J end lost 5 bases, and 23 bases lay between the germline ends. The CDR3 extends over 18 amino acids. Germline CDR1 is SGDLS and CDR2 is YYNGEE. CDR3 region: CASSVGMGGGLGYETQYF. The CDR3, as DNA: TGTGCCAGCAGCGTAGGGATGGGAGGGGGTTTAGGGTATGAGACCCAGTACTTC.

CDR3 bases: TGTGCCTGGACAGGGGATCGAACTGGAAACACCATATATTTT. Translating gives CAWTGDRTGNTIYF. The V call is TRBV30, the J call TRBJ1-3; TRBD1 is a possible D gene (6 bases). The CDR3 sequence is 14 residues long. Trimming left V 4 bases short and J 2 bases short, with 12 bases between. The germline CDR1 and CDR2 sequences are GTSNPN and SVGIG (reference sequence).

The chain joins TRBV10-3 to TRBJ2-1, with TRBD2 identical over 7 bases. Germline V lookup: CDR1 ENHRY, CDR2 SYGVKD. Trimming at V came to 4 bases and at J to 0 bases, leaving 6 bases not matched to a gene. The CDR3 has 16 residues. The CDR3, as DNA: TGTGCCATCAGTGCGACTAGCAGCAGCTCCTACAATGAGCAGTTCTTC. Protein sequence: CAISATSSSSYNEQFF.

The V and J genes are TRBV6-6 and TRBJ1-5, with D maybe TRBD1 (5 bases). Trimming removed 8 bases at V and 4 bases at J, with 15 bases between. The CDR3 spans 14 residues. CDR1 is MNHNY, CDR2 SVGAGI, per germline (reference sequence). The CDR3 coding sequence is TGTGCCAGCCGAGGGGCAGGGAGGAATCAGCCCCAGCATTTT. Translated, it gives CASRGAGRNQPQHF.

Only a few counts were recorded for this clone. This CDR3 is CAWSVLAEYEQFF. The CDR3 DNA reads as TGTGCCTGGAGTGTATTAGCGGAGTATGAGCAGTTCTTC. The genes are TRBV30 and TRBJ2-1; a possible D gene is TRBD2 (6 bases). V was shortened by 0 bases and J by 8 bases, with 11 bases between the two germline ends. This CDR3 contains 13 residues. Germline-derived CDR1 and CDR2 are GTSNPN and SVGIG (reference sequence).

V and J are TRBV7-2 and TRBJ2-1; perhaps TRBD2 as D (5 bases). The germline CDR1 and CDR2 sequences are SGHTA and FQGNSA. This CDR3 spans 15 amino acids. V shed 5 bases and J shed 6 bases, with 17 bases lying between them. CDR3 sequence: CASSLSGGPFNEQFF. As DNA, the CDR3 is TGTGCCAGCAGCCTCTCCGGCGGGCCGTTCAATGAGCAGTTCTTC.

The chain joins TRBV7-6 to TRBJ1-1, with 11 bases aligning to TRBD1. This CDR3 is built from 14 residues. The V gene end was trimmed by 7 bases and the J gene end by 5 bases; junction bases not matched to a gene: 6. Germline V gives CDR1 SGHVS, CDR2 FNYEAQ. The CDR3 loop reads CASTPGTGGTEAFF. For the CDR3, the DNA is TGTGCCAGCACCCCTGGGACAGGGGGTACTGAAGCTTTCTTT.

The V and J genes are TRBV15 and TRBJ1-1; TRBD1 matches at 7 bases. This CDR3 is built from 14 residues. J gave up 3 bases and V 6 bases, and 7 bases lay outside the gene matches. Germline V gene data show CDR1 as LNHNV and CDR2 as YYDKDF (reference sequence). In nucleotides, the CDR3 is TGTGCCACCAGGGGTAGACAGGGTTACACTGAAGCTTTCTTT. Its protein product is CATRGRQGYTEAFF.

This chain joins TRBV19 and TRBJ2-6; D remains ambiguous. V shed 6 bases and J shed 0 bases, with 12 bases lying between them. CDR3 length equals 16 residues. The germline V gene has CDR1 LNHDA and CDR2 SQIVND (reference sequence). As DNA, the CDR3 is TGTGCCAGTAGCCTGAGGCACCTCTCTGGGGCCAACGTCCTGACTTTC. This codes for CASSLRHLSGANVLTF.

V gene TRBV23-1 combines with J gene TRBJ2-1; 8 positions match TRBD1. TRBV23-1 is known as an ORF, though its function is uncertain. The junction had 6 bases not matched to a gene; V was cut back by 0 bases and J by 2 bases. This CDR3 comprises 17 residues. This chain's CDR3 is CASSQSRTGSAYNEQFF. In DNA form, the CDR3 reads TGCGCCAGCAGTCAATCGAGGACAGGGTCGGCCTACAATGAGCAGTTCTTC.

This sequence joins TRBV28 and TRBJ2-7; 12 bases agree with TRBD2. The length of the CDR3 is 15 residues. Trimming cost V 6 bases and J 7 bases; bases outside gene matches: 10. Germline CDR1 and CDR2: MDHEN and SYDVKM. In DNA form, the CDR3 reads TGTGCCAGCAGCCAGACACTAGCGGGAGGCCGGGAGCAGTACTTC. Translating gives CASSQTLAGGREQYF.

The V and J genes are TRBV28 and TRBJ2-7; 11 bases fit TRBD2. This CDR3 contains 15 residues. Germline V lookup: CDR1 MDHEN, CDR2 SYDVKM. V lost 6 bases and J lost 0; bases outside the gene matches: 4. The CDR3 region has the DNA TGTGCCAGCAGCTCAGGGACTAGCGGCTCCTACGAGCAGTACTTC. This codes for CASSSGTSGSYEQYF.

CDR3 sequence (DNA): TGTGCCAGCAGCGGCCTAGCGGGAGGCGCCCTGGATACGCAGTATTTT. Protein: CASSGLAGGALDTQYF. The chain combines TRBV7-9 with TRBJ2-3, with 11 bases fitting TRBD2. Per germline, CDR1 SEHNR and CDR2 FQNEAQ (reference sequence). There are 16 residues in the CDR3. Losses at the gene ends were 5 bases for V and 6 bases for J; bases not matched to a gene: 10.

This chain links TRBV4-2 with TRBJ1-1, with 9 bases that match TRBD1. Losses at the gene ends were 7 bases for V and 4 bases for J; bases not matched to a gene: 16. Germline assignment: CDR1 LGHNA and CDR2 YNFKEQ. The CDR3 is made up of 17 amino acids. The CDR3 DNA reads as TGTGCCAGCACTTACCGGGACAGGGCCCCACGGGGCACTGAAGCTTTCTTT. Translation gives CASTYRDRAPRGTEAFF.

The chain is built from TRBV5-4 and TRBJ2-5, with TRBD2 matching 9 bases. Per germline, CDR1 SGHNT and CDR2 YYREEE (reference sequence). The CDR3 sequence is 15 residues long. Trimming took 0 bases from V and 3 from J; bases not matched to a gene: 3. The chain's CDR3 is CASSLGGRDKETQYF. CDR3 in DNA: TGTGCCAGCAGCTTGGGCGGGAGGGATAAAGAGACCCAGTACTTC.

The V gene is TRBV29-1, the J gene TRBJ2-7, with unresolved D. Trimming took off 0 bases at V and 2 bases at J, with 2 bases between the two ends. This CDR3 region has 11 residues. The germline V gene has CDR1 SQVTM and CDR2 ANQGSEA. The chain's CDR3 is CSVEDAYEQYF. The CDR3 coding sequence is TGCAGCGTTGAAGACGCCTACGAGCAGTACTTC.